This paragraph reports one T cell receptor (beta chain). This sample stems from a study of naive and memory T cell subsets. CDR1 SGHDN and CDR2 FVKESK come from the germline V gene. V shed 4 bases, J shed 6 bases, and the junction held 22 bases outside the gene matches. The CDR3 is 19 residues long. Both TRBC1 and TRBC2 were covered by a beta constant-region primer of two equimolar oligonucleotides. TCRdb reanalysed the UMI-ligation and nested PCR reads using MiXCR and keeps one entry per CDR3 protein. This table has 130,000 to 150,000 distinct CDR3 sequences, approximately 17% appearing once. The TCR was taken from a human donor in good health. The sequenced sample consisted of naive CD4+ T cells from blood. The V and J genes are TRBV14 and TRBJ1-1; TRBD1 aligns across 8 bases. The CDR3 protein is CASSPGSGTGSRRISEAFF. DNA of the CDR3: TGTGCCAGCAGCCCAGGGTCCGGGACAGGTAGCCGGAGGATCTCTGAAGCTTTCTTT. Supplemented by reference TRBV14 and TRBJ1-1, the full variable domain reads EAGVTQFPSHSVIEKGQTVTLRCDPISGHDNLYWYRRVMGKEIKFLLHFVKESKQDESGMPNNRFLAERTGGTYSTLKVQPAELEDSGVYFCASSPGSGTGSRRISEAFFGQGTRLTVV.